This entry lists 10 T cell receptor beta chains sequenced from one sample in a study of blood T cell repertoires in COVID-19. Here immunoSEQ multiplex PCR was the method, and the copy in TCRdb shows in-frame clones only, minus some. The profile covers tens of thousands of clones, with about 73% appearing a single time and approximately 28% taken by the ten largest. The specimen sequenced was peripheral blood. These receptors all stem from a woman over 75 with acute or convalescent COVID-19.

This CDR3 is CASSEALLGGFSYEQYF. In nucleotides, the CDR3 is TGTGCCAGCAGTGAAGCGCTTCTAGGGGGCTTTTCCTACGAGCAGTACTTC. The rearrangement links TRBV2 to TRBJ2-7; 7 nucleotides line up with TRBD1. Germline lookup yields CDR1 SNHLY and CDR2 FYNNEI. This CDR3 region has 17 residues. V was clipped by 0 bases and J by 1 base; unmatched bases: 9.

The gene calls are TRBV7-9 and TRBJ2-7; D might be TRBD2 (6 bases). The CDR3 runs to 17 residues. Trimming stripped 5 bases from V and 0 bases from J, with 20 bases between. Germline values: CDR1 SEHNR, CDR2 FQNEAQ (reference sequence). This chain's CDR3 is CASSPEGGGPSSYEQYF. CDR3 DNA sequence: TGTGCCAGCAGCCCGGAGGGCGGAGGGCCGAGCTCCTACGAGCAGTACTTC.

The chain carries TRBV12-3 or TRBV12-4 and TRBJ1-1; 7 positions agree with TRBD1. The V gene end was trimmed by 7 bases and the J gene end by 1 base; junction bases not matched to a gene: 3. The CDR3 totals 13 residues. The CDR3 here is CASTDRANTEAFF. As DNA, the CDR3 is TGTGCCAGCACCGACAGGGCGAACACTGAAGCTTTCTTT.

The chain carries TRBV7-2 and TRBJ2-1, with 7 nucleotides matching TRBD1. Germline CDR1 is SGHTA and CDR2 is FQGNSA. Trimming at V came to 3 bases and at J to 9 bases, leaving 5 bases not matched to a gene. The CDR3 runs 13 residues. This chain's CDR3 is CASSFQGVGEQFF. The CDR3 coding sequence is TGTGCCAGCAGCTTTCAGGGGGTCGGTGAGCAGTTCTTC.

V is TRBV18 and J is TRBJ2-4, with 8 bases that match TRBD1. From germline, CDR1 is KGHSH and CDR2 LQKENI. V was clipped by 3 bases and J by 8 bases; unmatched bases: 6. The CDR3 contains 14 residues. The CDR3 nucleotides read TGTGCCAGCTCACCGCGACAGGGGATAGACATTCAGTACTTC. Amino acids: CASSPRQGIDIQYF.

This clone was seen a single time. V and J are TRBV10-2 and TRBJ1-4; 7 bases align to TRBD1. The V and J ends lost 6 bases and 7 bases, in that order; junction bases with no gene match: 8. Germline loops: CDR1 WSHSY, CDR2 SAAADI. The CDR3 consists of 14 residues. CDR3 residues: CASSRTGPPEKLFF. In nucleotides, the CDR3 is TGCGCCAGCAGCCGGACAGGACCCCCTGAAAAACTGTTTTTT.

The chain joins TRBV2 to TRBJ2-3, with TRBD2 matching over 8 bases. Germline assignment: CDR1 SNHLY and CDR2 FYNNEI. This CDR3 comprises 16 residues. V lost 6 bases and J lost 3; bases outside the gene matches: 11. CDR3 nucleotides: TGTGCCAGCAGGTTAGGGACTAGAGGCGAAACAGATACGCAGTATTTT. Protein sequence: CASRLGTRGETDTQYF. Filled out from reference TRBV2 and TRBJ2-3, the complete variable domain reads EPEVTQTPSHQVTQMGQEVILRCVPISNHLYFYWYRQILGQKVEFLVSFYNNEISEKSEIFDDQFSVERPDGSNFTLKIRSTKLEDSAMYFCASRLGTRGETDTQYFGPGTRLTVL.

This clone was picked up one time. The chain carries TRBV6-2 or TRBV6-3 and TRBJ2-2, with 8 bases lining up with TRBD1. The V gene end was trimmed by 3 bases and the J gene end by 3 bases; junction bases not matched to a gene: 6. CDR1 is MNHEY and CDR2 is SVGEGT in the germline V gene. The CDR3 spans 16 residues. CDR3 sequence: CASSYATGGYTGELFF. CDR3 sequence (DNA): TGTGCCAGCAGTTATGCAACAGGGGGGTACACCGGGGAGCTGTTTTTT.

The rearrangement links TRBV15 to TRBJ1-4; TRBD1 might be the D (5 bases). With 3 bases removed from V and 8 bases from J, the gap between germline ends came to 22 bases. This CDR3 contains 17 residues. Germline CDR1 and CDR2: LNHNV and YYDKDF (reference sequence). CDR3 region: CATSRQSRRGLLEKLFF. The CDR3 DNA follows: TGTGCCACCAGCAGGCAGTCGCGACGGGGACTCTTAGAAAAACTGTTTTTT.

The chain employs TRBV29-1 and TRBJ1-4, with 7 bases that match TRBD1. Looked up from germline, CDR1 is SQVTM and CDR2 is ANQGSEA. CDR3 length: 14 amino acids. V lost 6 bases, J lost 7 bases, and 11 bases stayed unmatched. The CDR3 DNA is TGCAGCGTGAAACAGGGGATTAGTAGTGAAAAACTGTTTTTT. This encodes CSVKQGISSEKLFF.